The entry that follows covers one TCR beta chain sequence. The clone's antigen remains unknown. No much larger clonotype is one base removed from it; base qualities were not supplied. The sample belongs to a study of T cell changes during pregnancy in multiple sclerosis (dated by TCRdb to between 2018 and 2021). For context, the study as a whole: Changes in the T cell repertoire over the course of pregnancy were examined in this study in women with multiple sclerosis.

Library construction relied on the immunoSEQ multiplex PCR assay. TCRdb carries this immuneACCESS record with in-frame sequences only. Its versions omit some clonotypes, under half of them owing to an unresolved V gene in the studies checked, with the rest unexplained. The sample table contains approximately 50,000 clones; only one count was recorded for about 92% of them. Of the sample, under 0.85% is held by the ten largest clones. The CDR3 runs 15 amino acids, cysteine and phenylalanine included. The CDR3 DNA has 45 bases and is translated from base 1. The V end gives up 3 bases and the J end 9 bases, leaving 10 bases in the junction not matched to a gene. The CDR1 and CDR2 encoded by the germline V gene are SGHRS and YFSETQ.

This specimen consisted of CD4+ T cells from peripheral blood mononuclear cells, obtained in the third trimester of pregnancy. The TCR sequence derives from a female donor with multiple sclerosis, enrolled in a pregnancy study. The V and J segments used are TRBV5-1 and TRBJ2-1; 9 bases in the middle match TRBD2. The CDR3 has the sequence CASSSPLAGTGEQFF. In nucleotides, the sequence is TGCGCCAGCAGCTCCCCCCTAGCGGGAACGGGTGAGCAGTTCTTC.